This T cell receptor beta chain is from a study of Ad26.COV2.S vaccination and SARS-CoV-2 variants. Overall study findings and caveats: Responses of T cells in total may have been underestimated by the TCR breadth and depth analyses.

Treatment indicated: around 19 received Ad26.COV2.S at low or high dose, single or two shots; several received placebo; per-sample allocation not given. Sampling took place 63 days after the first vaccine or placebo injection. Ad26 vector vaccine expressed Wuhan-strain SARS-CoV-2 spike. On this clone: The antigen remains undetermined.

The table came from immunoSEQ multiplex PCR; TCRdb's copy has only in-frame clones and leaves some out. The repertoire holds around 300,000 clones, with roughly 90% as singletons. The sequence was obtained from a person between 18 and 65 years old who received the Ad26.COV2.S COVID-19 vaccine or a placebo. The sequencing here drew on peripheral blood, taken in a trial of Ad26.COV2.S vaccine versus placebo.

As DNA, the CDR3 is TGTGCCAGCGGACCCTGGACGGCTATGAACACTGAAGCTTTCTTT. It yields the protein CASGPWTAMNTEAFF. The chain employs TRBV7-8 and TRBJ1-1; D uncertain. The CDR3 is made up of 15 amino acids. V lost 8 bases and J lost 0, with 16 bases in between. Germline CDR1 reads SGHVS; CDR2 reads FQNEAQ.